These 28 T cell receptor beta chains came from one sample sequenced in a study of CD8 T cells in Susac syndrome. RNA in amounts of roughly 0.5 to 1 ug was reverse transcribed with random hexamers. TCRdb re-derived calls from the immunoSEQ multiplex PCR reads in MiXCR, one entry per CDR3 protein. This table has approximately 100,000 distinct CDR3 sequences, roughly 91% appearing once. Sequencing used CD4+ T cells from PBMCs. The receptors shown here come from a human donor in good health.

The CDR3 spells CSVRDRAMNTEAFF. The DNA of the CDR3 is TGCAGTGTCCGGGACAGGGCTATGAACACTGAAGCTTTCTTT. The rearrangement uses TRBV20-1 and TRBJ1-1; 9 bases are shared with TRBD1. The germline CDR1 and CDR2 sequences are DFQATT and SNEGSKA (reference sequence). V lost 7 bases to trimming and J lost 0 bases; unmatched junction nucleotides: 6. The CDR3 sequence is 14 residues long.

This chain connects TRBV5-1 to TRBJ2-1; D unresolved. Trimming shortened V by 4 bases and J by 7 bases, and 9 bases separated the two germline ends. Germline loops: CDR1 SGHRS, CDR2 YFSETQ. The CDR3 has 12 amino acids. The CDR3 region has the DNA TGCGCCAGCAGCCTGCGACCGAATGAGCAGTTCTTC. Translation: CASSLRPNEQFF.

The gene calls are TRBV7-3 and TRBJ2-1, with 7 bases fitting TRBD2. V trimming: 5 bases; J trimming: 1 base; junction bases outside the gene matches: 5. Germline CDR1 and CDR2: SGHTA and FQGTGA. The CDR3 consists of 15 residues. CDR3 amino acids: CASSPSSGSYNEQFF. CDR3 nucleotides: TGTGCCAGCAGCCCCTCTAGCGGATCCTACAATGAGCAGTTCTTC.

The rearrangement uses TRBV11-2 and TRBJ2-3; 8 bases align to TRBD2. The V segment lost 1 base and the J segment 3 bases; nucleotides outside the gene matches: 18. The CDR3 contains 20 residues. Germline values: CDR1 SGHAT, CDR2 FQNNGV. The CDR3, as DNA: TGTGCCAGCAGCTTAGCATCTTTTAGCGGGAAGATCGTTGGGACAGATACGCAGTATTTT. Translation: CASSLASFSGKIVGTDTQYF. The full variable domain, completed using reference TRBV11-2 and TRBJ2-3, is EAGVAQSPRYKIIEKRQSVAFWCNPISGHATLYWYQQILGQGPKLLIQFQNNGVVDDSQLPKDRFSAERLKGVDSTLKIQPAKLEDSAVYLCASSLASFSGKIVGTDTQYFGPGTRLTVL.

This rearrangement joins TRBV12-3 or TRBV12-4 to TRBJ2-1; the D is unclear. V lost 5 bases, J lost 9 bases, and 17 bases lay in between. CDR3 size: 14 residues. CDR3 amino acids: CASSNGARHLEQFF. In nucleotides, the CDR3 is TGTGCCAGCAGTAACGGAGCCCGCCACCTTGAGCAGTTCTTC.

The rearrangement links TRBV11-2 to TRBJ2-1, with TRBD2 matching over 14 bases. J gave up 7 bases and V 2 bases, and 4 bases lay outside the gene matches. In germline, CDR1 is SGHAT, CDR2 FQNNGV. This CDR3 region has 16 residues. The DNA for the CDR3 is TGTGCCAGCAGCTTATTAGGGACTAGCGGGAGTAATGAGCAGTTCTTC. This encodes CASSLLGTSGSNEQFF.

This clonotype was seen a single time. This chain links TRBV20-1 with TRBJ2-7; 13 bases line up with TRBD2. Germline CDR1 and CDR2: DFQATT and SNEGSKA (reference sequence). This CDR3 region has 14 residues. V shed 6 bases, J shed 3 bases, and the junction held 5 bases outside the gene matches. This CDR3 reads CSAKGLAGNYEQYF. DNA of the CDR3: TGCAGTGCCAAGGGACTAGCGGGAAACTACGAGCAGTACTTC.

This chain connects TRBV7-2 to TRBJ2-7; D possibly uses TRBD1 or TRBD2 (5 bases each). With 4 bases removed from V and 3 bases from J, the gap between germline ends came to 13 bases. This CDR3 region has 14 residues. Germline assignment: CDR1 SGHTA and CDR2 FQGNSA. The CDR3 DNA sequence: TGTGCCAGCAGCTCTTCGGGGCCGCTCTACGAGCAGTACTTC. This encodes CASSSSGPLYEQYF.

V gene TRBV29-1 combines with J gene TRBJ2-5, with 8 bases that match TRBD1. Germline V gene sequence: CDR1 SQVTM, CDR2 ANQGSEA. The V segment lost 7 bases and the J segment 7 bases; nucleotides outside the gene matches: 8. This CDR3 contains 12 residues. This chain's CDR3 is CSGGQGSTTQYF. In DNA form, the CDR3 reads TGCAGCGGCGGACAGGGATCTACGACCCAGTACTTC.

This chain uses TRBV3-1 with TRBJ2-5; TRBD2 aligns across 10 bases. CDR1 is LGHDT and CDR2 is YNNKEL in the germline V gene (reference sequence). J was trimmed by 5 bases and V by 2 bases; bases with no gene match: 11. CDR3 length: 17 residues. The CDR3 nucleotides are TGTGCCAGCAGCCAAATCTGGAGCGGGAGGGCCGATGAGACCCAGTACTTC. Translated, it gives CASSQIWSGRADETQYF.

This clonotype was found once. The chain employs TRBV5-5 and TRBJ2-4; a possible D gene is TRBD2 (5 bases). The CDR3 spans 13 residues. CDR1 is SGHKS and CDR2 is YYEKEE in the germline V gene (reference sequence). The V end lost 0 bases, the J end lost 9 bases, and 10 bases lay between the germline ends. CDR3 amino acids: CASSLELARIQYF. The CDR3, as DNA: TGTGCCAGCAGCTTGGAGCTAGCTCGCATTCAGTACTTC.

The chain uses TRBV4-3 and TRBJ1-2, with 10 bases matching TRBD1. Germline assignment: CDR1 LGHNA and CDR2 YSLEER. The CDR3 sequence is 14 residues long. J was trimmed by 8 bases and V by 4 bases; bases with no gene match: 7. CDR3 residues: CASSPPGQGYGYTF. Written as DNA, the CDR3 is TGCGCCAGCAGCCCTCCGGGACAGGGGTACGGCTACACCTTC.

The chain couples TRBV23-1 to TRBJ2-7; D may match TRBD1 or TRBD2 (5 bases each). Being an ORF, TRBV23-1 has a function that is uncertain. The CDR3 sequence is 17 residues long. Trimming stripped 2 bases from V and 1 base from J, with 18 bases between. CDR3 loop: CASSQRYRGGLSYEQYF. The CDR3 nucleotides read TGCGCCAGCAGTCAACGGTATCGGGGCGGCTTGTCCTACGAGCAGTACTTC.

The gene calls are TRBV6-2 or TRBV6-3 and TRBJ2-1, with 10 bases matching TRBD2. The CDR3 consists of 18 residues. Germline CDR1 and CDR2: MNHEY and SVGEGT. V lost 2 bases, J lost 4 bases, and 11 bases stayed unmatched. CDR3: CASSYSTSGNQNYNEQFF. CDR3 nucleotide sequence: TGTGCCAGCAGTTACAGTACTAGCGGGAACCAAAATTACAATGAGCAGTTCTTC.

V and J are TRBV4-3 and TRBJ2-1; 8 bases line up with TRBD2. This CDR3 region has 14 residues. In germline, CDR1 is LGHNA, CDR2 YSLEER. J was trimmed by 6 bases and V by 3 bases; bases with no gene match: 4. The CDR3 DNA reads TGCGCCAGCAGCCACCATAGCGGGACCAATGAGCAGTTCTTC. It encodes CASSHHSGTNEQFF.

V and J are TRBV25-1 and TRBJ2-2; 8 bases map to TRBD1. This CDR3 is 15 amino acids long. The V segment lost 8 bases and the J segment 2 bases; nucleotides outside the gene matches: 7. CDR1 is MGHDK and CDR2 is SYGVNS in the germline V gene. CDR3 loop: CASEQGERNTGELFF. For the CDR3, the DNA is TGTGCCAGCGAACAGGGGGAAAGAAACACCGGGGAGCTGTTTTTT.

The chain uses TRBV20-1 and TRBJ1-4; tentatively, D is TRBD1 (5 bases). Trimming took off 5 bases at V and 8 bases at J, with 15 bases between the two ends. CDR1 is DFQATT and CDR2 is SNEGSKA in the germline V gene (reference sequence). The CDR3 consists of 13 residues. CDR3 in DNA: TGCAGTGCTCGATACGGGGGTAGCGAAAAACTGTTTTTT. It codes for CSARYGGSEKLFF.

The rearrangement links TRBV19 to TRBJ1-1; D may be TRBD1 (6 bases). The CDR3 runs 14 residues. Germline-derived CDR1 and CDR2 are LNHDA and SQIVND (reference sequence). Deletions cut 6 bases from V and 6 bases from J, with 17 bases between. The CDR3 is CASREQGFLAEAFF. CDR3 bases: TGTGCCAGTAGGGAACAGGGTTTTCTCGCTGAAGCTTTCTTT.

The genes are TRBV7-8 and TRBJ2-2, with D uncertain. V was pared by 5 bases and J by 1 base, with 20 bases between. Germline lookup yields CDR1 SGHVS and CDR2 FQNEAQ. CDR3 length equals 18 residues. CDR3: CASSRFSDFGWNTGELFF. The CDR3 bases are TGTGCCAGCAGCCGCTTTTCCGATTTTGGTTGGAACACCGGGGAGCTGTTTTTT.

The V call is TRBV7-9, the J call TRBJ2-7; no firm D call. This CDR3 comprises 14 residues. CDR1 SEHNR and CDR2 FQNEAQ come from the germline V gene (reference sequence). V was shortened by 7 bases and J by 2 bases, with 15 bases between the two germline ends. The CDR3 sequence: CASNPAQAAYEQYF. CDR3 bases: TGTGCCAGCAATCCAGCCCAGGCAGCCTACGAGCAGTACTTC.

This clonotype was seen a single time. The chain has TRBV5-6 and TRBJ2-2, with 7 bases lining up with TRBD1. CDR1 is SGHDT, CDR2 YYEEEE, per germline. J was trimmed by 4 bases and V by 2 bases; bases with no gene match: 8. The CDR3 totals 16 residues. This chain's CDR3 is CASSFWQGDFTGELFF. CDR3 nucleotide sequence: TGTGCCAGCAGCTTTTGGCAGGGGGATTTCACCGGGGAGCTGTTTTTT.

This chain connects TRBV27 to TRBJ2-2; the D gene could be TRBD1 or TRBD2 (5 bases each). In germline, CDR1 is MNHEY, CDR2 SMNVEV (reference sequence). The CDR3 loop spans 15 amino acids. V was cut by 10 bases and J by 5 bases, with 20 bases left in between. CDR3: CATLGAGGKTGELFF. The CDR3 region has the DNA TGTGCCACCCTCGGGGCCGGAGGAAAAACCGGGGAGCTGTTTTTT.

This chain joins TRBV12-3 or TRBV12-4 and TRBJ2-6; D not certain. Trimming shortened V by 5 bases and J by 1 base, and 3 bases separated the two germline ends. The CDR3 is 13 amino acids. The CDR3 reads CASSRSGANVLTF. CDR3 bases: TGTGCCAGCAGTAGGTCTGGGGCCAACGTCCTGACTTTC.

This rearrangement joins TRBV5-1 to TRBJ1-6, with D tentatively TRBD1 (6 bases). This CDR3 region has 16 residues. Germline loops: CDR1 SGHRS, CDR2 YFSETQ. With 3 bases removed from V and 9 bases from J, the gap between germline ends came to 19 bases. The CDR3 DNA sequence: TGCGCCAGCAGCTCGCAAGGGGGTCGGATTGTTTCACCCCTCCACTTT. It is translated as CASSSQGGRIVSPLHF.

The chain is built from TRBV6-1 and TRBJ1-3; 8 positions agree with TRBD1. Trimming at V came to 8 bases and at J to 4 bases, leaving 4 bases not matched to a gene. The CDR3 extends over 13 amino acids. Germline V CDR1 and CDR2: MNHNS, SASEGT. This CDR3 is CASGQGRGNTIYF. CDR3 nucleotides: TGTGCCAGCGGACAGGGTCGCGGAAACACCATATATTTT.

V gene TRBV6-2 or TRBV6-3 combines with J gene TRBJ2-7; 10 bases fit TRBD2. Germline CDR1 is MNHEY and CDR2 is SVGEGT. This CDR3 is built from 15 residues. The junction had 6 bases not matched to a gene; V was cut back by 4 bases and J by 3 bases. The CDR3 DNA reads as TGTGCCAGCAGTTCAGGGGCTAGCGGGAGCTACGAGCAGTACTTC. It codes for CASSSGASGSYEQYF.

The rearrangement joins TRBV19 to TRBJ2-5, with D perhaps TRBD2 (5 bases). The ends were cut back, 5 bases at V and 5 bases at J, with 24 bases in the middle. The CDR3 loop spans 17 amino acids. The germline V gene has CDR1 LNHDA and CDR2 SQIVND (reference sequence). CDR3: CASSGPFPWGAEETQYF. DNA of the CDR3: TGTGCCAGTAGTGGCCCGTTTCCATGGGGAGCGGAGGAGACCCAGTACTTC.

The rearrangement joins TRBV3-1 to TRBJ1-1, with TRBD1 matching 7 bases. CDR1 LGHDT and CDR2 YNNKEL come from the germline V gene (reference sequence). This CDR3 has 16 residues. With V trimmed by 4 bases and J by 2 bases, 10 bases remained unmatched. CDR3 in DNA: TGTGCCAGCAGCCCCTTACAGGGGAGCCCAAACACTGAAGCTTTCTTT. This codes for CASSPLQGSPNTEAFF.